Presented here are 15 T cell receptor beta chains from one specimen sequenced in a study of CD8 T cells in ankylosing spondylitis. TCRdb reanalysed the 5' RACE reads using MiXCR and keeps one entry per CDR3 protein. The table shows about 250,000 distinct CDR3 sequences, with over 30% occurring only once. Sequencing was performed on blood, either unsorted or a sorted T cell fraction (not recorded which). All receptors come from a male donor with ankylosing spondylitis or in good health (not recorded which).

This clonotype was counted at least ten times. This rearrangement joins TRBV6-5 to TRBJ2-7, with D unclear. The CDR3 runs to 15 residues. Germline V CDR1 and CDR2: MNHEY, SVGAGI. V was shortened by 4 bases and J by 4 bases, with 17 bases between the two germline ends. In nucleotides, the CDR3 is TGTGCCAGCAGTTCCACCCAGTCAATCCATTACGAGCAGTACTTC. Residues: CASSSTQSIHYEQYF.

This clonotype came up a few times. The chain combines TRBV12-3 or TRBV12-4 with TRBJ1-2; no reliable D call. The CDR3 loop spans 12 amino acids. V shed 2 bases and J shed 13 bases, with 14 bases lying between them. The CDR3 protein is CASSLSHLDGTF. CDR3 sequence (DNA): TGTGCCAGCAGTTTAAGTCACTTGGACGGCACCTTC.

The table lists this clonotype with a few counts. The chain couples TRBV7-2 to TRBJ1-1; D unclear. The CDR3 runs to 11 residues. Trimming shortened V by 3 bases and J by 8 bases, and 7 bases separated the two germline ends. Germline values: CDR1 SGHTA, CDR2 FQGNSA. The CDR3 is CASSFVREAFF. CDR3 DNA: TGTGCCAGCAGCTTCGTAAGAGAAGCTTTCTTT.

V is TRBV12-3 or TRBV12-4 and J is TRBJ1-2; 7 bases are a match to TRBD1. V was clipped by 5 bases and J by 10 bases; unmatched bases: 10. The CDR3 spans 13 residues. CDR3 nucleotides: TGTGCCAGCAGTGTGTCCTACAGGGGACTCTACACCTTC. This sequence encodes CASSVSYRGLYTF.

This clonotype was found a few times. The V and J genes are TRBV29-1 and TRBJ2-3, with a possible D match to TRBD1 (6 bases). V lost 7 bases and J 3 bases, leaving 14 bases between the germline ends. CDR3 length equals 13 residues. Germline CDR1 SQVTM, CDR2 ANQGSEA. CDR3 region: CSAEGDLTDTQYF. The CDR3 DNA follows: TGCAGCGCCGAGGGGGATCTAACAGATACGCAGTATTTT.

CDR3: CASTSGGADTGELFF. DNA of the CDR3: TGTGCCAGCACCTCCGGGGGGGCGGACACCGGGGAGCTGTTTTTT. The chain couples TRBV9 to TRBJ2-2; the match to TRBD2 covers 8 bases. After removal of 6 bases from V and 3 bases from J, the junction contained 7 bases not matched to a gene. CDR3 length: 15 residues. Germline V gene sequence: CDR1 SGDLS, CDR2 YYNGEE. Looking up the rest from reference TRBV9 and TRBJ2-2 gives the full variable domain: DSGVTQTPKHLITATGQRVTLRCSPRSGDLSVYWYQQSLDQGLQFLIQYYNGEERAKGNILERFSAQQFPDLHSELNLSSLELGDSALYFCASTSGGADTGELFFGEGSRLTVL.

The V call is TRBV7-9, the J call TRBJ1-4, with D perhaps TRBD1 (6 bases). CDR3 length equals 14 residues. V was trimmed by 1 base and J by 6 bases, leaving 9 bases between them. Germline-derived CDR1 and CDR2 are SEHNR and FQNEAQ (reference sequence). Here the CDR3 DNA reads TGTGCCAGCAGCTTAGAGCAGGGGTATGAAAAACTGTTTTTT. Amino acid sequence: CASSLEQGYEKLFF.

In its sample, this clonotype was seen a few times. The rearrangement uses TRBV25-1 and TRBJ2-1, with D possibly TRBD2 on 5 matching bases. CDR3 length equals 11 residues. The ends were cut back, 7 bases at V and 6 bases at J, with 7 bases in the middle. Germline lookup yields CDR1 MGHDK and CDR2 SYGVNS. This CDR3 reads CASNEGNEQFF. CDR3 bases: TGTGCCAGCAACGAGGGCAATGAGCAGTTCTTC.

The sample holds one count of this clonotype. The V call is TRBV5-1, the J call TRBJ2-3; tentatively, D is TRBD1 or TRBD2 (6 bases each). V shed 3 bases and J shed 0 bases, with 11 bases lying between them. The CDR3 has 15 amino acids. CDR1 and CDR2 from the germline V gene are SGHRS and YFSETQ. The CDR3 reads CASSYTGTSTDTQYF. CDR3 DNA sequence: TGCGCCAGCAGCTATACAGGGACTAGCACAGATACGCAGTATTTT.

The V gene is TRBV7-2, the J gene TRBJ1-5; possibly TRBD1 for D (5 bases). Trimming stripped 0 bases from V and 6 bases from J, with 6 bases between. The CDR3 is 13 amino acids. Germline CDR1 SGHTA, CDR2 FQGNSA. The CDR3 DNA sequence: TGTGCCAGCAGCTTAGCTGGGGGTCAGCCCCAGCATTTT. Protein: CASSLAGGQPQHF.

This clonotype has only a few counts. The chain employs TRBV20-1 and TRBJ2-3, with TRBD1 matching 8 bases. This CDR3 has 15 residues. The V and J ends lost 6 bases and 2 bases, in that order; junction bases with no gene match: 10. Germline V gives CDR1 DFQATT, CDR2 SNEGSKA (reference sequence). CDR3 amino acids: CSAPGQGKSTDTQYF. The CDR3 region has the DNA TGCAGTGCCCCCGGACAGGGAAAATCCACAGATACGCAGTATTTT.

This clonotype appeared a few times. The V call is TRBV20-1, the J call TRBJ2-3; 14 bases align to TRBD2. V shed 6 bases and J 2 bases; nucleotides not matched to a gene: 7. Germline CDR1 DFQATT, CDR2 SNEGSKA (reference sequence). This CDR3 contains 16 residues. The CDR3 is CSAPGLAGEFTDTQYF. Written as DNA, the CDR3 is TGCAGTGCCCCGGGACTAGCGGGGGAGTTCACAGATACGCAGTATTTT.

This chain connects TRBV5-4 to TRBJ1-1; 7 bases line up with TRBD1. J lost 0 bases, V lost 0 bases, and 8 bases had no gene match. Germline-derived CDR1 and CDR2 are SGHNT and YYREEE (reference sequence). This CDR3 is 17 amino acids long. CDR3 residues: CASSLGIRGKLNTEAFF. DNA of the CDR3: TGTGCCAGCAGCTTGGGGATCAGGGGGAAGTTGAACACTGAAGCTTTCTTT.

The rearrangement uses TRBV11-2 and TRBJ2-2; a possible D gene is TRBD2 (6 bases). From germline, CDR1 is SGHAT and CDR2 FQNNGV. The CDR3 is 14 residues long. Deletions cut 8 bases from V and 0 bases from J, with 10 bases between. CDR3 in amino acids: CASPGRPNTGELFF. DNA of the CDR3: TGTGCCAGCCCGGGGAGGCCGAACACCGGGGAGCTGTTTTTT.

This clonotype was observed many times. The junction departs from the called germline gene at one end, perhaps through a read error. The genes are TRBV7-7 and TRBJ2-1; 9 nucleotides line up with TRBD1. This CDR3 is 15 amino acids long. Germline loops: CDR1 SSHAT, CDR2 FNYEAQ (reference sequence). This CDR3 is CASSLGRQGGNEQFF. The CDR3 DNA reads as TGTGCTAGCAGCTTAGGAAGACAGGGGGGGAATGAGCAGTTCTTC. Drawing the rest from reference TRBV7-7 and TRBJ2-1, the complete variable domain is GAGVSQSPRYKVTKRGQDVTLRCDPISSHATLYWYQQALGQGPEFLTYFNYEAQPDKSGLPSDRFSAERPEGSISTLTIQRTEQRDSAMYRCASSLGRQGGNEQFFGPGTRLTVL.